This T cell receptor (beta chain) was recovered during a study of draining lymph node invasion in breast cancer (dated by TCRdb to about 2020). With regard to the full study: Histology and cytokeratin immunohistochemistry were used to diagnose nodal metastasis, and EpCAM/CD45 flow cytometry was used to confirm the diagnosis. In a separate targeted assay, sorted memory regulatory T cells and memory conventional CD4 T cells were compared across breast cancer tissues by bulk TCR-beta CDR3 sequencing. From each patient, matched non-invaded and tumor-invaded tumor-draining lymph nodes and the primary tumor were collected, and both Treg and Tconv subsets were profiled. Lymph nodes from several patients were covered by the separate targeted TCR sequencing, and for three of those patients the primary tumors were sequenced as well.

Via the germline V gene (reference sequence), CDR1 is LGHDT and CDR2 YNNKEL. Clipping removes 1 base from V and 7 bases from J, with 5 as the unmatched junction base count. There are 15 amino acids in the CDR3, from cysteine to phenylalanine inclusive. CDR3 DNA only is kept here, 45 bases in frame from base 1. General findings and caveats noted by the study authors: Some of the top 100 tumor clones were detected in invaded and non-invaded nodes, suggesting recirculation between tumor and draining nodes. In each tissue, about 13-22% of Treg TCRs were also present in Tconvs, a finding interpreted as suggesting peripheral induction of Tregs. In the targeted TCR-seq data, Tregs appeared to be more clonally expanded than Tconvs in all tissues, and lower diversity was found for both subsets in tumor than in lymph nodes. Shared TCRs between Treg and Tconv subsets were considered suggestive but not proof of common clonal origin. The data could not resolve whether Treg conversion took place in a given organ or whether converted Tregs recirculated between nodes and tumor. The tumor top-100 clone tracking analysis was possible in only two patients.

To prepare the library, bulk RNA-seq was applied. For sequencing, an Illumina HiSeq 2500 was employed. Per the original workflow: For the separate targeted TCR-seq dataset, MiXCR version 2.1.5 with default parameters extracted and quantified CDR3 sequences from raw reads. TCR-beta clones in the separate targeted TCR-seq dataset were defined according to the combination of V gene, J gene and CDR3 sequence. In the separate targeted TCR-seq dataset, clones with fewer than three counts were removed, then only the 90% most strongly expressed clones per sample were retained. The separate targeted TCR-seq dataset calculated Treg-Tconv overlap for each tissue as the number of shared clones divided by the total number of Treg clones, multiplied by 100. The raw public reads went through TCRdb reprocessing: fastp at Q25, MiXCR clone calling, in-frame beta chains kept. CDR3 protein sequences are deduplicated, and each keeps its most common genes and DNA. These V and J calls originate from TCRdb's pipeline instead of the authors' own analysis. The sample yields about 3,100 distinct CDR3 sequences; approximately 47% were counted once. The ten largest clonotypes hold roughly 3.6% of the sample.

Memory regulatory T cells were isolated by sorting for CD4+ CD45RA- CD25high cells. Whether a tumor-draining lymph node counted as invaded or non-invaded depended on the presence or absence of metastatic tumor cells. Before staining and sorting, T cells were pre-enriched using a Miltenyi Pan T Cell isolation kit. Primary tumors were characterized by immunohistochemistry for estrogen receptor, progesterone receptor, HER2 and Ki-67. Within a few hours after surgery, the fresh surgical tissue was processed by cutting it into small fragments. The tissue fragments were digested enzymatically for over 15 minutes with Liberase TL plus DNase and were then passed through a 40-micrometer strainer. Sorting used a BD FACS Aria II with roughly 98-99% purity, after DAPI live/dead staining. The sorted cells were lysed in TCL buffer, and a Norgen Single Cell RNA purification kit, including DNase treatment, was used to purify the RNA.

The sample holds a few counts of this clonotype. Its target antigen remains unknown. The sample holds no much larger clone one base away, and base qualities are not on file. The chain couples TRBV3-1 to TRBJ2-3; TRBD1 agrees with 10 junctional bases. The sequence was collected from a female donor with luminal breast cancer. The material sequenced was sorted memory Tregs from a lymph node. The meaning of the sample's cell subset or site label: CD45RA-negative sorted CD4+ T cells (memory Tconv or effector/memory Treg). This receptor carries the CDR3 CASSQGTGGRNTQYF. The nucleotide sequence is TGTGCCAGCAGCCAAGGGACAGGGGGAAGAAATACGCAGTATTTT.